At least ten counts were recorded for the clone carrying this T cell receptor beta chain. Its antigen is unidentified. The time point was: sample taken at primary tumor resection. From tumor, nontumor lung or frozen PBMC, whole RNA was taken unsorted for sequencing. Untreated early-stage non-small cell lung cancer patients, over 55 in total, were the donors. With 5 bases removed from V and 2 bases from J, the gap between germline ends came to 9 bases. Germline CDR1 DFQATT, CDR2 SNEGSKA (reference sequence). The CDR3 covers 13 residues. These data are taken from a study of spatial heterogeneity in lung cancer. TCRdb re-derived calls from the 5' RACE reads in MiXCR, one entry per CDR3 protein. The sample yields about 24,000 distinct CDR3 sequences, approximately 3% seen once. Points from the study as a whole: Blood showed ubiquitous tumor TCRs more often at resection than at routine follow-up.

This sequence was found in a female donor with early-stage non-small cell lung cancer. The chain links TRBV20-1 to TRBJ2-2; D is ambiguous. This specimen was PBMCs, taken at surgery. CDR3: CSAFRLNTGELFF. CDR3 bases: TGCAGTGCTTTTCGACTCAACACCGGGGAGCTGTTTTTT.